The TCR beta chain under discussion was sequenced for a study of T cell changes during pregnancy in multiple sclerosis. The germline V gene encodes CDR1 MNHEY and CDR2 SMNVEV (reference sequence). The V segment lost 0 bases and the J segment 1 base; nucleotides outside the gene matches: 4. CDR3 length: 16 amino acids. Measured with immunoSEQ multiplex PCR; TCRdb has only the in-frame clones, and not every one. Among fewer than 65,000 clones, about 89% were seen once, and the ten largest hold about a tenth. The sequences come from CD8+ T cells from peripheral blood mononuclear cells, collected after pregnancy. This clonotype was obtained from a female donor with multiple sclerosis, enrolled in a pregnancy study. The chain carries TRBV27 and TRBJ2-7; TRBD1 matches at 9 bases. CDR3 sequence: CASSLSPGTGSYEQYF. The CDR3 region has the DNA TGTGCCAGCAGTTTATCCCCCGGGACAGGGTCCTACGAGCAGTACTTC.